There are a few counts of the clone carrying this T cell receptor (beta chain). Amplified regions were TCR beta CDR3 sequences from RNA transcripts. HTBI primers drove first-round RT-PCR of the TCR CDR3. TCRdb reprocessed the multiplex PCR reads with MiXCR, giving one entry per CDR3 protein. Of over 700,000 distinct CDR3 sequences listed, roughly a third are singletons. The data are from a study of T cells in Graves' hyperthyroidism and ophthalmopathy. Uncontrolled infection, other autoimmune disease, pregnancy and lactation each barred patients from inclusion. Clinical symptoms, serum thyroxine and TRAb, thyroid ultrasound and orbital computed tomography together formed the diagnostic basis. Sample: blood. The clonotype originates from a woman aged 40 to 50 with Graves' hyperthyroidism.

The CDR3 DNA follows: TGCGCCAGCAGCGTTCCACAGGGGCCCGGGGAGACCCAGTACTTC. Protein: CASSVPQGPGETQYF. This chain uses TRBV5-1 with TRBJ2-5, with 7 positions matching TRBD1. J was trimmed by 5 bases and V by 4 bases; bases with no gene match: 11. The CDR3 covers 15 residues. Germline V gene lookup returns CDR1 SGHRS and CDR2 YFSETQ.